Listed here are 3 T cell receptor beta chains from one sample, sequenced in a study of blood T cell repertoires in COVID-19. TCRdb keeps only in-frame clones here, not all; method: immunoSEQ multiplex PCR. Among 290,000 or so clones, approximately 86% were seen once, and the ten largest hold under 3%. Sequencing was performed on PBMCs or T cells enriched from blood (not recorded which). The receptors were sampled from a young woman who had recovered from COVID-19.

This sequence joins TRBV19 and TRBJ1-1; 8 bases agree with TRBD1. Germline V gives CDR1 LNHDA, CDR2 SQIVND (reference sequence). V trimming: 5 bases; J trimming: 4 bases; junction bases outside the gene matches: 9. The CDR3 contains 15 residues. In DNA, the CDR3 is TGTGCCAGTAGTCCAGCTTCCGGGACAGGCACTGAAGCTTTCTTT. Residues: CASSPASGTGTEAFF.

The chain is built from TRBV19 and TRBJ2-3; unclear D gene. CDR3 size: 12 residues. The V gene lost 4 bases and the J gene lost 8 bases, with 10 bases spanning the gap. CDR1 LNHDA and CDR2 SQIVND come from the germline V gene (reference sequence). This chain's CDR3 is CASSKERFTQYF. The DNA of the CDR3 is TGTGCCAGTAGTAAGGAGCGTTTTACGCAGTATTTT.

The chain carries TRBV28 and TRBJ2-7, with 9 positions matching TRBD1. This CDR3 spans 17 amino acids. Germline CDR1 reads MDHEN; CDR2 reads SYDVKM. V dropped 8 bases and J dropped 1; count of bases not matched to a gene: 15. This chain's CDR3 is CASSALRLGQGSYEQYF. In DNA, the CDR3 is TGTGCCAGCTCTGCCTTACGGTTGGGACAGGGTTCCTACGAGCAGTACTTC.